A selection of T cell receptor beta chains follows, all from one sample in a study of blood T cell repertoires in COVID-19. Measured with immunoSEQ multiplex PCR; TCRdb has only the in-frame clones, and not every one. The data contain around 300,000 clones, about 87% of them singletons. The sequenced sample consisted of PBMCs or T cells enriched from blood (not recorded which). The receptor set was obtained from a woman aged 45 to 65 who had recovered from COVID-19. CDR3s leave out the opening cysteine and the closing phenylalanine or tryptophan.

V,length,J,CDR3
TRBV5-6,12,TRBJ1-6,ASSLRRGNSPLH
TRBV9,12,TRBJ2-4,ASSGGQGLDIQY
TRBV27,12,TRBJ1-2,ASREERRGSGYT
TRBV28,9,TRBJ2-7,ASSLNNEQY
TRBV18,12,TRBJ2-3,ASSPGGIGDTQY
TRBV6-2/TRBV6-3,12,TRBJ1-1,ASSSHGQATEAF
TRBV5-1,15,TRBJ1-6,ASSPTAGGRGESPLH
TRBV28,13,TRBJ1-3,ASSLSSGSGNTIY
TRBV18,13,TRBJ1-1,ASSPPQGRNTEAF
TRBV20-1,11,TRBJ1-2,SASFQGDYGYT
TRBV7-2,12,TRBJ1-1,ASSLHQVGTEAF
TRBV6-4,13,TRBJ2-3,ASAGTGGSTDTQY
TRBV5-1,13,TRBJ2-1,ASSLAGSVWNEQF
TRBV19,11,TRBJ1-2,ASIQPGGVGYT
TRBV15,16,TRBJ1-6,ATSRDTGESSYNSPLH
TRBV28,14,TRBJ1-2,ASSPSGATGGYGYT
TRBV5-1,13,TRBJ2-1,ASSLVAGGRSEQF
TRBV11-2,14,TRBJ2-7,ASSLYSGVLSYEQY
TRBV7-9,12,TRBJ2-5,ASTQGAGTETQY
TRBV4-2,16,TRBJ2-5,ASSQVQGLAGYQETQY
TRBV6-2/TRBV6-3,13,TRBJ1-2,ASSSGGQDMGGYT
TRBV4-3,19,TRBJ2-4,ASSQDFPGLAGGPSKNIQY
TRBV2,12,TRBJ2-1,ASRPGTGPNEQF
TRBV27,12,TRBJ2-3,ATKPGLRTDTQY
TRBV5-1,10,TRBJ1-6,ASSLPSSPLH
TRBV5-1,12,TRBJ1-2,ASSLNTGDAGYT
TRBV29-1,10,TRBJ1-1,SVTGSNTEAF
TRBV28,16,TRBJ2-7,ASRTARSGGRYPYEQY